The subject of this entry is one TCR beta chain. This clone was seen a handful of times. Its specific antigen is unknown. No quality values exist for individual bases; no much larger clone is one base distant. This specimen comes from a study of cytomegalovirus exposure and HLA in healthy donors (dated by TCRdb to 2017 to 2019). About the full investigation: According to an earlier analysis of 587 of the donors, 150 million to 200 million T cells yielded 90 million to 130 million unique TCR beta sequences and about 300 Gb of sequence data. An early release that covered about 600 HLA-typed donors contained around 300 gigabases of sequencing data and around 80 million unique TCR sequences. The genetic ancestry cluster associated with self-reported Caucasian donors included roughly 84% of the roughly 400 genotyped donors. The study was designed to test whether signatures of past pathogen exposure could be identified by cataloging public T cell receptors. The study profiled the T cell repertoires of under 700 subjects by immunosequencing and related them to cytomegalovirus serostatus. Along with the roughly 670-subject first cohort, a separate validation cohort of around 110 different subjects was used. To predict cytomegalovirus infection status, the study brought together high-throughput TCR immunosequencing, statistical association of individual TCRs with disease status, and machine learning. To study patterns of TCR occurrence, a later analysis re-analyzed previously published TCR beta repertoires from 600 to 750 donors and added high-resolution HLA genotyping. The later analysis used no new phenotypic data to find candidate immune exposures, relying instead on TCR beta sequences and their occurrence across donors. To decide whether each TCR beta V gene segment behaved as functional or pseudogenic, an earlier analysis of some 600 of the donors relied on high-throughput TCR beta sequencing. Donor age, sex, ethnicity and CMV serostatus were compiled alongside the repertoire data. A later genetic analysis took genome-wide SNP genotypes for about three fifths of the 666 donors and used that subset as a discovery cohort. All discovery cohort repertoires had been generated on a single sequencing platform. Class I and class II HLA loci were covered by the typing at four-digit resolution. Typing coverage differed by locus: A, B, C, DRB1 and DQB1 were typed in roughly 620-640 donors, DQA1 in approximately 520, DPA1 in some 600, and DPB1 in roughly 470. Because of strong linkage in the cohort, roughly five DR-DQ haplotypes were treated as single units for association and clustering. On average, 235,054 unique TCR beta nucleotide sequences were sequenced per donor among 300 to 500 genotyped donors of the cohort, with 15% to 20% of those sequences being non-productive. Results and caveats for the whole study, not just this receptor: CMV serostatus was the only immune exposure information available for the cohort. According to a later genetic analysis, donors in an Asian-associated ancestry cluster had fewer N-insertions in productive TCRs than the roughly 670-donor mean. This cohort had only TCR beta chains sequenced, and the lack of alpha or paired-chain data limited which features could be detected. Sequencing depth was assumed to be roughly uniform across donors in the presence/absence analyses, though that assumption may not hold. Across donors, most TCR sequences were observed very rarely, whereas some public TCRs were present in many individuals. In a later analysis, TCR association rates were found to vary across HLA loci, with the most associated TCRs seen for DRB1 alleles and the fewest for HLA-C alleles. The sequencing pipeline was judged likely to have produced a cluster of highly shared sequence variants as a technical artifact. A later analysis associated about 17,000 TCR beta sequences with specific HLA alleles at a false discovery rate of 0.05. Several of the top co-occurrence clusters appeared to be linked to parvovirus B19, influenza, CMV and Epstein-Barr virus, according to a later analysis. A later genetic analysis associated a missense DCLRE1C variant with V-gene and J-gene trimming of TCR beta chains, and an independent cohort replicated the association. Because some donors lacked HLA typing at each locus, the association tests relied only on the typed subset. According to a later analysis, most CMV-associated TCR beta chains appeared to be HLA-restricted, and the HLA associations seemed to be driven largely by CMV exposure. Some IMGT-functional V segments, including TRBV6-2 and TRBV6-3, could not be distinguished by the 87-base-pair reads and were therefore excluded. Because counts were too low, 15 to 20 rarely observed V segments, including chromosome 9 orphons, were excluded from the earlier analysis of 500 to 700 of the donors. When HLA alleles, especially DR and DQ, strongly co-occurred, TCR associations were difficult to assign to individual alleles. The authors suggested that the approach could potentially be extended to other disease states and immunological phenotypes. In vitro tests confirmed that a few of the cytomegalovirus-associated TCR beta chains recognize cytomegalovirus antigens. Compared with equally common non-associated chains, HLA-associated TCR beta chains in a later analysis were more clonally expanded and had lower generation probabilities. Cytomegalovirus status was reported to be diagnosed by the classifier with high specificity and sensitivity in both the original and validation cohorts. The study gave a list of under 200 TCR beta chains associated with cytomegalovirus. An earlier analysis of approximately 530 of the donors showed that most TCR beta V segments appeared in productive rearrangements either about 87% or about 30% of the time, which broadly matched IMGT annotations. A further reported finding was that TCR beta sequences accurately predicted the HLA-A and HLA-B alleles for most subjects in the first cohort. Linkage disequilibrium might explain the correlated functional status among segregating V segments, but an unknown experimental factor could not be ruled out.

In total, fewer than 750 healthy bone marrow donors made up the cohort. At the time of sampling, all cohort members were nominally healthy, though unrecorded immune exposures were likely present. The donor tested CMV seropositive, placing the donor among the approximately 310 seropositive members of the cohort. Every donor gave a peripheral blood sample, and the peripheral blood mononuclear cells from that sample were used for TCR beta sequencing. The Qiagen DNeasy Blood Extraction Kit was used to extract genomic DNA from the blood cell samples. V sheds 1 base and J sheds 5 bases, leaving 15 bases between their ends. From the cysteine up to the phenylalanine, the CDR3 has a length of 15 residues. The read is trimmed to its CDR3 DNA, 45 bases read in frame from base 1. The germline V gene (reference sequence) specifies SEHNR as CDR1 and FQNEAQ as CDR2. The library was obtained by the immunoSEQ multiplex PCR assay. The multiplex PCR relied on a mix of 60 forward primers for TCR Vbeta segments and 13 reverse primers for TCR Jbeta segments. The CDR3 region of rearranged TCR beta genes was amplified from genomic DNA with a multiplex PCR assay. Amplified TCR beta libraries were sequenced as 87-base-pair reads on the Illumina HiSeq System. As for the authors' bioinformatics: A later analysis counted 75 million to 100 million unique TCR beta chains across the 666 repertoires, and roughly 9.9 million of these chains were shared by at least two donors. A nearest-neighbor algorithm error-corrected the raw reads and collapsed the reads into unique sequences, merging closely related sequences to remove PCR and sequencing errors. Alignment of CDR3 sequences to IMGT reference sequences was used to assign V, D and J gene segments. For a sequence to be retained, a match of at least six nucleotides to both a V gene segment and a J gene segment was required. Rearrangements were called productive when the CDR3 lacked stop codons and stayed in frame with V and J; all others were non-productive. Following IMGT convention, CDR3 was defined as the stretch from the second conserved V-encoded cysteine to the conserved J-encoded phenylalanine. Sequences without an unambiguous match to a single V gene segment were excluded from the earlier analysis of almost 600 of the donors. An earlier analysis of a few hundred of the donors called V segments functional above 56.7% productive rearrangements and segregating when the between-donor standard deviation exceeded 5%. A statistical classification framework was built to diagnose cytomegalovirus status from the catalog of TCR beta chain sequences. A later analysis assigned V and J genes by comparing TCR nucleotide sequences with IMGT/GENE-DB human TR gene sequences. In a later analysis, CDR3 sequences and most-parsimonious VDJ recombination scenarios were assigned using the TCRdist pipeline. A later analysis defined each TCR beta chain by its CDR3 amino acid sequence plus V-gene family, and excluded reads lacking a unique V-gene family. A later analysis removed 500 to 600 highly shared, low-generation-probability nucleotide sequences to deal with suspected cross-contamination and a sequencing artifact. A later analysis calculated a clonal expansion index for each public chain from normalized within-repertoire ranks of inferred template counts. A later analysis computed generation probabilities with a VDJ recombination model fitted to out-of-frame rearrangements, and checked the results against IGoR. In a later analysis, TCR-TCR, TCR-HLA and TCR-CMV co-occurrence was scored with hypergeometric tests, and a repertoire-size bias correction was applied to TCR pairs. A later analysis estimated false discovery rates by permuting HLA or CMV assignments 20 times. In a later analysis, co-occurring TCRs were grouped using DBSCAN, with TCRdist sequence similarity added in when clustering inside HLA-allele-positive subsets. Repertoires with fewer than 30,000 or more than 120,000 public chains were left out of co-occurrence clustering, as were about 5 repertoires with anomalous nucleotide sharing. The source is immuneACCESS, and TCRdb retained only in-frame sequences with V and J called. Part of the clones is not carried over; for the studies checked, unresolved V genes explain less than half of this, and the remainder is unexplained. D and trimming were read from the DNA, whereas the V and J calls and clone size are those reported in that table. The table for this sample lists 100,000 to 150,000 clones; under 85% of them were counted only once. The top ten hold 13% of the sample.

The material sequenced was PBMCs. The sequence derives from a woman aged 40 to 50 in good health and CMV-seropositive. The V and J genes are TRBV7-9 and TRBJ2-7; a weak D assignment points to TRBD2 (6 bases agree). The DNA sequence is given as TGTGCCAGCAGCTTAGAGCAGGGAGGACTAAACGAGCAGTACTTC. Translation gives CASSLEQGGLNEQYF.